This T cell receptor (beta chain) was found in a study of OX40 agonist ivuxolimab in advanced cancers. General study points: Fewer expanded clones were found on average in CD4+ than in CD8+ T cells.

A word on this clone: The antigen remains unidentified.

CDR1 and CDR2 from the germline V gene are SGHDT and YYEEEE. V was cut by 4 bases and J by 4 bases, with 17 bases left in between. The CDR3 is 16 amino acids. TCRdb keeps only in-frame clones here, not all; method: immunoSEQ multiplex PCR. The sample holds about 68,000 clones; around four fifths are singletons and the top ten take around 9.9%. This receptor was identified in an adult with an advanced solid tumor such as melanoma, head and neck, liver or kidney cancer. This sequence joins TRBV5-6 and TRBJ2-2; tentatively, D is TRBD2 (6 bases). The source material was CD4+ or CD8+ T cells sorted from blood, sampled in a trial of the OX40 agonist ivuxolimab. The CDR3 reads CASSKDGGRPTGELFF. As DNA, the CDR3 is TGTGCCAGCAGCAAGGACGGGGGTCGCCCCACCGGGGAGCTGTTTTTT.